The 24 T cell receptor beta chains presented below share a single source sample, sequenced in a study of cytomegalovirus exposure and HLA in healthy donors. 60 Vbeta and 13 Jbeta primers were used in PCR. The protocol was immunoSEQ multiplex PCR, while the TCRdb copy is restricted to in-frame clones and leaves out a portion. This repertoire shows about 81,000 clones, about nine tenths found once; its top ten account for about 2.5%. Source material: PBMCs. The receptor source for this set is a man aged 18 to 35 in good health and CMV-seronegative.

The chain is built from TRBV5-6 and TRBJ1-3; D might be TRBD1 (5 bases). This CDR3 spans 14 amino acids. V gave up 5 bases and J gave up 3 bases, with 12 bases separating them. CDR1 is SGHDT, CDR2 YYEEEE, per germline. The CDR3 reads CASSGGALGNTIYF. The CDR3 bases are TGTGCCAGCAGTGGCGGGGCTCTTGGAAACACCATATATTTT.

This clone has just one count. The rearrangement joins TRBV11-3 to TRBJ2-5; 9 positions match TRBD2. Germline V CDR1 and CDR2: SGHNT, YENEEA. The CDR3 is 17 residues long. V shed 6 bases, J shed 5 bases, and the junction held 16 bases outside the gene matches. The CDR3 DNA sequence: TGTGCCAGCAGTTTTTTGATAGCGGGAGTTTGGGCGGAGACCCAGTACTTC. This encodes CASSFLIAGVWAETQYF.

This chain links TRBV6-5 with TRBJ2-1, with no clear D. The length of the CDR3 is 13 residues. V shed 6 bases and J shed 7 bases, with 13 bases lying between them. Germline V CDR1 and CDR2: MNHEY, SVGAGI. In nucleotides, the CDR3 is TGTGCCAGCAGCACCGCCCAGTGGAATGAGCAGTTCTTC. The encoded protein is CASSTAQWNEQFF.

V is TRBV2 and J is TRBJ2-3; weak D call: TRBD2 (6 bases). The germline CDR1 and CDR2 sequences are SNHLY and FYNNEI. This CDR3 comprises 14 residues. Trimming left V 1 base short and J 9 bases short, with 14 bases between. In DNA, the CDR3 is TGTGCCAGCAGTGAAGACGGGAGAAGGTGGACGCAGTATTTT. It encodes CASSEDGRRWTQYF.

This chain joins TRBV23-1 and TRBJ2-5, with 9 bases aligning to TRBD2. Being an ORF, TRBV23-1 has a function that is uncertain. V shed 11 bases, J shed 14 bases, and the junction held 12 bases outside the gene matches. This CDR3 has 11 amino acids. For the CDR3, the DNA is TGCGCCTACCGGCGGGGGGGGCCCCCCTACTTC. Its protein product is CAYRRGGPPYF.

This clone appeared a single time. V gene TRBV28 combines with J gene TRBJ2-1; D might be TRBD1 (6 bases). The CDR3 runs to 14 residues. CDR1 MDHEN and CDR2 SYDVKM come from the germline V gene. V was pared by 2 bases and J by 7 bases, with 12 bases between. CDR3 amino acids: CASSLASRGNEQFF. CDR3 nucleotide sequence: TGTGCCAGCAGTTTAGCGAGCAGGGGTAATGAGCAGTTCTTC.

The chain uses TRBV7-2 and TRBJ1-2; D is unclear. Deletions cut 5 bases from V and 4 bases from J, with 17 bases between. Germline-derived CDR1 and CDR2 are SGHTA and FQGNSA. CDR3 length: 15 amino acids. The CDR3 bases are TGTGCCAGCAGCCCCCTGGAGGCAGGTTTCTATGGCTACACCTTC. It is translated as CASSPLEAGFYGYTF.

The J gene is TRBJ1-1, the V gene TRBV6-6, with 9 bases that match TRBD1. V lost 6 bases and J lost 7; bases outside the gene matches: 6. CDR1 and CDR2 from the germline V gene are MNHNY and SVGAGI (reference sequence). This CDR3 contains 13 residues. CDR3 sequence (DNA): TGTGCCAGCAGGCAAACAGGGGGCAGTGAAGCTTTCTTT. Its translation: CASRQTGGSEAFF.

This chain connects TRBV28 to TRBJ1-2, with D uncertain. CDR1 is MDHEN and CDR2 is SYDVKM in the germline V gene. Between the trimmed V and J ends, which lost 6 bases and 8 bases, there was a span of 16 bases. The CDR3 consists of 13 residues. Here the CDR3 reads CASRNQPVRGYTF. CDR3 DNA sequence: TGTGCCAGCAGAAATCAACCGGTACGCGGCTACACCTTC.

The V call is TRBV6-5, the J call TRBJ1-5; 9 bases fit TRBD1. The CDR3 sequence is 15 residues long. Trimming cost V 4 bases and J 6 bases; bases outside gene matches: 7. Germline values: CDR1 MNHEY, CDR2 SVGAGI. In DNA form, the CDR3 reads TGTGCCAGCAGTTGGGGGACAGGGATTGGTCAGCCCCAGCATTTT. It specifies CASSWGTGIGQPQHF.

CDR3 coding DNA: TGTGCCAGCACCCTGAAGCTGAAGACCCAGTACTTC. It yields the protein CASTLKLKTQYF. V usage is TRBV28 and J usage is TRBJ2-5; the D is unclear. Trimming cost V 7 bases and J 6 bases, with 12 bases left between them. The CDR3 contains 12 residues. Looked up from germline, CDR1 is MDHEN and CDR2 is SYDVKM.

The chain recombines TRBV28 with TRBJ2-3; D perhaps matches TRBD2 (7 bases). Trimming removed 10 bases at V and 4 bases at J, with 21 bases between. Germline values: CDR1 MDHEN, CDR2 SYDVKM. This CDR3 has 15 amino acids. CDR3 in amino acids: CATQGGAGVSDTQYF. CDR3 sequence (DNA): TGTGCCACCCAAGGGGGGGCGGGAGTGTCAGATACGCAGTATTTT.

The chain carries TRBV4-3 and TRBJ2-3; no clear D. The germline V gene has CDR1 LGHNA and CDR2 YSLEER. CDR3 length equals 14 residues. V lost 0 bases and J 2 bases, leaving 6 bases between the germline ends. The CDR3 DNA is TGCGCCAGCAGCCAAGACCCCTACACAGATACGCAGTATTTT. Amino acid sequence: CASSQDPYTDTQYF.

CDR3: CASPPPSGSSYNEQFF. In nucleotides, the CDR3 is TGTGCCAGTCCGCCCCCTAGCGGGAGCTCCTACAATGAGCAGTTCTTC. The chain has TRBV28 and TRBJ2-1; 10 bases align to TRBD2. V dropped 9 bases and J dropped 0; count of bases not matched to a gene: 8. Germline CDR1 and CDR2: MDHEN and SYDVKM. The CDR3 is 16 amino acids. The full variable domain, completed using reference TRBV28 and TRBJ2-1, is DVKVTQSSRYLVKRTGEKVFLECVQDMDHENMFWYRQDPGLGLRLIYFSYDVKMKEKGDIPEGYSVSREKKERFSLILESASTNQTSMYLCASPPPSGSSYNEQFFGPGTRLTVL.

This chain links TRBV29-1 with TRBJ2-5, with no clear D. Trimming took 5 bases from V and 1 from J, leaving 11 bases between them. The length of the CDR3 is 13 residues. Germline V gene sequence: CDR1 SQVTM, CDR2 ANQGSEA. The CDR3 sequence is CSVTWSSQETQYF. The CDR3 DNA follows: TGCAGCGTTACTTGGAGCAGCCAAGAGACCCAGTACTTC.

The chain links TRBV11-2 to TRBJ2-6; D is unresolved. Trimming took off 6 bases at V and 2 bases at J, with 11 bases between the two ends. CDR1 and CDR2 (germline): SGHAT, FQNNGV. The CDR3 runs to 15 residues. The CDR3, as DNA: TGTGCCAGCAGTGCTCACCGGGCTGGGGCCAACGTCCTGACTTTC. This gives the protein CASSAHRAGANVLTF.

V gene TRBV4-3 combines with J gene TRBJ1-4; perhaps TRBD1 as D (5 bases). The CDR3 contains 17 residues. Germline V gene sequence: CDR1 LGHNA, CDR2 YSLEER. Deletions cut 0 bases from V and 0 bases from J, with 11 bases between. In DNA form, the CDR3 reads TGCGCCAGCAGCCAAGATGCAAAGGGGTCAACTAATGAAAAACTGTTTTTT. It encodes CASSQDAKGSTNEKLFF.

The rearrangement uses TRBV5-5 and TRBJ1-5; 8 nucleotides line up with TRBD1. This CDR3 is built from 15 residues. Trimming took 2 bases from V and 5 from J; bases not matched to a gene: 6. CDR1 and CDR2 (germline): SGHKS, YYEKEE (reference sequence). CDR3: CASSFSGQGHQPQHF. CDR3 nucleotides: TGTGCCAGCAGCTTCTCCGGACAGGGCCATCAGCCCCAGCATTTT.

The chain has TRBV6-5 and TRBJ2-2; D ambiguous. Between the trimmed V and J ends, which lost 3 bases and 0 bases, there was a span of 11 bases. This CDR3 has 16 amino acids. In germline, CDR1 is MNHEY, CDR2 SVGAGI. This CDR3 is CASSYEPNSNTGELFF. The CDR3 nucleotides read TGTGCCAGCAGTTATGAGCCCAACTCGAACACCGGGGAGCTGTTTTTT.

The rearrangement links TRBV4-2 to TRBJ1-5; D unresolved. The V end was cut by 4 bases, the J end by 0 bases, with 10 bases between. There are 15 residues in the CDR3. Germline CDR1 LGHNA, CDR2 YNFKEQ. In DNA form, the CDR3 reads TGTGCCAGCAGCCTTGAGGAAAATAGCAATCAGCCCCAGCATTTT. Translation: CASSLEENSNQPQHF.

The chain recombines TRBV19 with TRBJ2-4; TRBD2 is a possible D gene (5 bases). Deletions cut 3 bases from V and 5 bases from J, with 11 bases between. CDR1 and CDR2 from the germline V gene are LNHDA and SQIVND (reference sequence). There are 14 residues in the CDR3. For the CDR3, the DNA is TGTGCCAGTAGTATCGGGGATTACCAAAACATTCAGTACTTC. Its protein product is CASSIGDYQNIQYF. Full variable domain (remainder filled in from reference TRBV19 and TRBJ2-4): DGGITQSPKYLFRKEGQNVTLSCEQNLNHDAMYWYRQDPGQGLRLIYYSQIVNDFQKGDIAEGYSVSREKKESFPLTVTSAQKNPTAFYLCASSIGDYQNIQYFGAGTRLSVL.

The chain carries TRBV5-6 and TRBJ2-7, with 11 bases fitting TRBD1. The CDR3 sequence is 17 residues long. From germline, CDR1 is SGHDT and CDR2 YYEEEE. V gave up 0 bases and J gave up 2 bases; unmatched junction bases: 7. The CDR3 coding sequence is TGTGCCAGCAGCTTGGCCATGGGGACAGGGGGTACCTACGAGCAGTACTTC. As protein: CASSLAMGTGGTYEQYF.

The chain uses TRBV13 and TRBJ2-6, with 10 bases that match TRBD2. The CDR3 extends over 18 amino acids. Germline V gene data show CDR1 as PRHDT and CDR2 as FYEKMQ (reference sequence). Trimming took 0 bases from V and 0 from J; bases not matched to a gene: 2. CDR3 in DNA: TGTGCCAGCAGCTTAGGACTAGCGGGAATCTCTGGGGCCAACGTCCTGACTTTC. Its protein product is CASSLGLAGISGANVLTF.

V is TRBV6-1 and J is TRBJ2-7, with D maybe TRBD1 (6 bases). Germline loops: CDR1 MNHNS, CDR2 SASEGT. The CDR3 is 13 residues long. Trimming removed 5 bases at V and 2 bases at J, with 10 bases between. The CDR3 DNA follows: TGTGCCAGCAGTACGGACAGCCCCTACGAGCAGTACTTC. It translates to CASSTDSPYEQYF.